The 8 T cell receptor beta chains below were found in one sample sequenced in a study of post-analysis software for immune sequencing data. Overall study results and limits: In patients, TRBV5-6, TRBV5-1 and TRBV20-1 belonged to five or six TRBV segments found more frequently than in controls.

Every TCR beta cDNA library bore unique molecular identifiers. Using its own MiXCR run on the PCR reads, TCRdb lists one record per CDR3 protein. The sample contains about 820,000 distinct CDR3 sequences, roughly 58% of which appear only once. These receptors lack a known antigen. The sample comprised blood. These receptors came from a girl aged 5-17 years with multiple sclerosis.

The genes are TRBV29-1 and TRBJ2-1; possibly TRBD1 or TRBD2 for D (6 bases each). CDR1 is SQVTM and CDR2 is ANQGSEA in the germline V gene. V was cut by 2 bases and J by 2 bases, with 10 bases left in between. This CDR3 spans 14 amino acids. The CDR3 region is CSVEWGAAYNEQFF. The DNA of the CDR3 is TGCAGCGTTGAATGGGGGGCGGCCTACAATGAGCAGTTCTTC.

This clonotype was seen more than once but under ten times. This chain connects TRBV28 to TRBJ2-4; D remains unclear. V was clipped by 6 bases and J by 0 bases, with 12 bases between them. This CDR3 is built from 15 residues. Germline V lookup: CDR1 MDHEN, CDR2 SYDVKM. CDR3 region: CASSQSALAKNIQYF. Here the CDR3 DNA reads TGTGCCAGCAGCCAAAGCGCGCTAGCCAAAAACATTCAGTACTTC.

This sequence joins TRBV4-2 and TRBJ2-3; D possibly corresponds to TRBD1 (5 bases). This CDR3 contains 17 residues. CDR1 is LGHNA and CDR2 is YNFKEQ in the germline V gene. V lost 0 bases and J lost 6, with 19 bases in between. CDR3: CASSQDLGQGIADTQYF. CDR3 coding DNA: TGTGCCAGCAGCCAAGATCTTGGCCAGGGAATCGCTGATACGCAGTATTTT.

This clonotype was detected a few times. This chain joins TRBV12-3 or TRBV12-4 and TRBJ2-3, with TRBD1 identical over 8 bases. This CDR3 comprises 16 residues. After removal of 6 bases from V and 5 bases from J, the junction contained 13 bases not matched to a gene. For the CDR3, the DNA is TGTGCCAGCAGGATGGGACCCTCTGACAGGGGAGATACGCAGTATTTT. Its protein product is CASRMGPSDRGDTQYF.

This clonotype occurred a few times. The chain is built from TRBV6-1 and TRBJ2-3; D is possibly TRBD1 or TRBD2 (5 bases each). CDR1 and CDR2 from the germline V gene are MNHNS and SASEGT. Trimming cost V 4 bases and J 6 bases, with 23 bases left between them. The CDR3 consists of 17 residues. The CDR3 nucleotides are TGTGCCAGCAGTGCCTCCGGGGCCCATTTGACGGGGGATACGCAGTATTTT. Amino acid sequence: CASSASGAHLTGDTQYF.

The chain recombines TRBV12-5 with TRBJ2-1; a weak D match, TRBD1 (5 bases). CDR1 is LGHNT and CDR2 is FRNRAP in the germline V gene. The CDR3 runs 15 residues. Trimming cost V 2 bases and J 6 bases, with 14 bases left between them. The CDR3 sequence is CASGLIQVSGNEQFF. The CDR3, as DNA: TGTGCTAGTGGTTTGATACAGGTCTCGGGCAATGAGCAGTTCTTC. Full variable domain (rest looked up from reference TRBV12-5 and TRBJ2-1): DARVTQTPRHKVTEMGQEVTMRCQPILGHNTVFWYRQTMMQGLELLAYFRNRAPLDDSGMPKDRFSAEMPDATLATLKIQPSEPRDSAVYFCASGLIQVSGNEQFFGPGTRLTVL.

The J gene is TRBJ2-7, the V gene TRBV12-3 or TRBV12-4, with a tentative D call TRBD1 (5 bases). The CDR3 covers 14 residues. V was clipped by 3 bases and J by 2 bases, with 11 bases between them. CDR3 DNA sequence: TGTGCCAGCAGTTTGGGCAGGGCCCCCTACGAGCAGTACTTC. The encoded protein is CASSLGRAPYEQYF.

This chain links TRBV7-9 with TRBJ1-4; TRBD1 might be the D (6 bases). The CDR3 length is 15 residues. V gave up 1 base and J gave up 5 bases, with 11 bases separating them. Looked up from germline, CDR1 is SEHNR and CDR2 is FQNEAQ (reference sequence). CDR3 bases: TGTGCCAGCAGCTTAGATCAGGGGAGGAATGAAAAACTGTTTTTT. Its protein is CASSLDQGRNEKLFF.